Listed below are T cell receptor beta chains from one sample, sequenced in a study of beta chain features in type 1 diabetes. TCRdb keeps only in-frame clones here, not all; method: immunoSEQ multiplex PCR. Of tens of thousands of clones in the sample, under 35% were seen once. The sample taken for sequencing was stem cell memory CD4+ T cells from blood. The receptors shown here come from a woman between 18 and 30 years old in good health. The CDR3 runs from the conserved cysteine through the conserved F or W. The order of the fields is V gene, J gene, D gene, clone size, CDR3 protein, CDR3 DNA. A D gene is named only where the DNA matches it firmly. A row's size may be missing; if present it is once, few, many or a size class.

>TRBV18|TRBJ2-7|TRBD1|many
CASSPGQGVEYEQYF
TGTGCCAGCTCACCCGGACAGGGGGTAGAGTACGAGCAGTACTTC
>TRBV4-1|TRBJ1-5|-|-
CASSQEPTAGQPQHF
TGCGCCAGCAGCCAAGAACCGACAGCGGGTCAGCCCCAGCATTTT
>TRBV5-4|TRBJ2-7|TRBD1|-
CASSPGDRGRLEQYF
TGTGCCAGCAGCCCGGGGGACAGGGGGCGGCTCGAGCAGTACTTC
>TRBV5-4|TRBJ2-3|TRBD1|few
CASSSATGRPDTQYF
TGTGCCAGCAGCTCTGCGACAGGGCGCCCAGATACGCAGTATTTT
>TRBV5-6|TRBJ2-7|TRBD1|-
CASSGPDRGHEQYF
TGTGCCAGCAGCGGACCCGACAGGGGACACGAGCAGTACTTC
>TRBV27|TRBJ2-1|-|few
CASSLLAPSYNEQFF
TGTGCCAGCAGTTTACTAGCGCCCTCCTACAATGAGCAGTTCTTC
>TRBV4-2|TRBJ2-3|-|-
CASSQALTPTTQDTQYF
TGTGCCAGCAGCCAAGCCTTGACACCAACAACCCAAGATACGCAGTATTTT
>TRBV6-1|TRBJ2-1|TRBD2|-
CASSGTWTSGRANEQFF
TGTGCCAGCAGTGGGACTTGGACTAGCGGGAGGGCCAATGAGCAGTTCTTC
>TRBV7-9|TRBJ1-2|TRBD1|-
CASSSGTGLRYTF
TGTGCCAGCAGCTCCGGGACAGGGCTCCGCTACACCTTC
>TRBV6-1|TRBJ1-1|TRBD1|few
CASSATRQGLNTEAFF
TGTGCCAGCAGTGCCACTCGACAGGGTTTGAACACTGAAGCTTTCTTT
>TRBV2|TRBJ2-1|TRBD1|-
CASSVNRGANEQFF
TGTGCCAGCAGCGTAAACAGGGGGGCGAATGAGCAGTTCTTC
>TRBV10-3|TRBJ2-7|TRBD2|few
CAQGTSGSYEQYF
TGTGCCCAGGGTACTAGCGGCTCCTACGAGCAGTACTTC
>TRBV5-1|TRBJ2-7|TRBD1|-
CASSTGTVFDYEQYF
TGCGCCAGCAGCACGGGGACAGTCTTCGACTACGAGCAGTACTTC
>TRBV18|TRBJ1-1|-|-
CASSHRATEAFF
TGTGCCAGCTCCCACAGGGCCACTGAAGCTTTCTTT
>TRBV29-1|TRBJ1-1|-|-
CSVQVNTEAFF
TGCAGCGTTCAGGTGAACACTGAAGCTTTCTTT
>TRBV19|TRBJ1-6|TRBD1|few
CASSIGTGLSPLHF
TGTGCCAGTAGTATCGGGACAGGGCTTTCACCCCTCCACTTT
>TRBV6-5|TRBJ1-1|-|-
CASRSGDGYGEAFF
TGTGCCAGCAGGTCAGGGGATGGGTACGGTGAAGCTTTCTTT
>TRBV6-1|TRBJ2-2|-|-
CASSEMSDISGELFF
TGTGCCAGCAGTGAAATGTCAGATATATCAGGGGAGCTGTTTTTT
>TRBV5-1|TRBJ2-3|TRBD2|few
CASSLGGGHTQYF
TGCGCCAGCAGCCTGGGGGGGGGACATACGCAGTATTTT
>TRBV7-9|TRBJ1-6|-|-
CASSSPAGATSPLHF
TGTGCCAGCAGCTCCCCGGCGGGGGCTACTTCACCCCTCCACTTT
>TRBV18|TRBJ2-1|-|-
CASSPVQGSDEQFF
TGTGCCAGCTCACCGGTACAGGGAAGCGATGAGCAGTTCTTC
>TRBV18|TRBJ2-7|TRBD2|many
CASSPPGAGGVDEQYF
TGTGCCAGCTCACCACCTGGAGCGGGGGGAGTAGACGAGCAGTACTTC
>TRBV14|TRBJ2-5|TRBD2|-
CASSQVSGRGRQTQYF
TGTGCCAGCAGCCAAGTTAGCGGGAGAGGTCGGCAGACCCAGTACTTC
>TRBV29-1|TRBJ2-7|TRBD2|few
CSVVEAGYNYEQYF
TGCAGCGTTGTAGAAGCGGGGTACAACTACGAGCAGTACTTC
>TRBV23-1|TRBJ2-4|-|many
CASSPGRWKNIQYF
TGCGCCAGCAGTCCGGGAAGGTGGAAAAACATTCAGTACTTC
>TRBV29-1|TRBJ1-2|TRBD1|-
CSVRRDREDYGYTF
TGCAGCGTCAGGAGGGACAGGGAGGACTATGGCTACACCTTC
>TRBV2|TRBJ1-5|-|-
CASSETGSQPQHF
TGTGCCAGCAGTGAAACGGGAAGTCAGCCCCAGCATTTT
>TRBV5-1|TRBJ1-1|-|few
CASSLGGGPLRRIMNTEAFF
TGCGCCAGCAGCTTGGGAGGAGGGCCCTTACGCCGTATCATGAACACTGAAGCTTTCTTT
>TRBV5-1|TRBJ2-7|TRBD1|-
CASSSDRDRGEQYF
TGCGCCAGCAGCTCCGACAGGGATCGGGGCGAGCAGTACTTC
>TRBV28|TRBJ1-5|TRBD1|-
CASSLARGHNQPQHF
TGTGCCAGCAGCTTAGCAAGGGGGCACAATCAGCCCCAGCATTTT
>TRBV29-1|TRBJ2-7|TRBD2|-
CSVLTSGSHHYEQYF
TGCAGCGTTCTGACTAGCGGGAGTCATCACTACGAGCAGTACTTC
>TRBV7-9|TRBJ2-5|-|few
CASSFISEETQYF
TGTGCCAGCAGCTTTATCTCGGAAGAGACCCAGTACTTC
>TRBV6-6|TRBJ1-5|TRBD1|-
CATLDRSPYSNQPQHF
TGTGCCACTTTGGACAGGTCCCCTTATAGCAATCAGCCCCAGCATTTT
>TRBV5-4|TRBJ2-7|TRBD2|-
CASSRSSGGTGEQYF
TGTGCCAGCAGCCGGTCTAGCGGGGGTACAGGCGAGCAGTACTTC
>TRBV7-2|TRBJ2-3|TRBD2|few
CASSKVGLAPVGDTQYF
TGTGCCAGCAGCAAAGTGGGACTAGCCCCCGTGGGAGATACGCAGTATTTT
>TRBV30|TRBJ2-4|-|-
CAWSGQGLAKNIQYF
TGTGCCTGGAGTGGCCAGGGTCTAGCCAAAAACATTCAGTACTTC
>TRBV7-2|TRBJ1-2|TRBD1|few
CASSLRSGRGEYGYTF
TGTGCCAGCAGCTTACGGTCCGGCAGGGGGGAGTATGGCTACACCTTC
>TRBV5-1|TRBJ2-3|-|few
CASSLSQITDTQYF
TGCGCCAGCAGCTTGTCGCAGATCACAGATACGCAGTATTTT
>TRBV12-5|TRBJ2-7|TRBD2|few
CASGLRLAGISYEQYF
TGTGCTAGTGGTTTGCGACTAGCGGGGATCTCCTACGAGCAGTACTTC
>TRBV14|TRBJ2-7|TRBD1|-
CASSQAKKQGWKEQYF
TGTGCCAGCAGCCAAGCAAAGAAACAGGGGTGGAAGGAGCAGTACTTC
>TRBV30|TRBJ2-1|-|few
CAWSAQGSEQFF
TGTGCCTGGAGTGCCCAGGGGTCTGAGCAGTTCTTC
>TRBV30|TRBJ2-5|TRBD2|-
CAWSKLAGEQETQYF
TGTGCCTGGAGTAAACTAGCGGGAGAGCAAGAGACCCAGTACTTC
>TRBV9|TRBJ1-2|-|few
CASSSRHPANYGYTF
TGTGCCAGCAGCTCACGACACCCGGCTAACTATGGCTACACCTTC
>TRBV5-4|TRBJ2-7|-|few
CASSIGTDGGEQYF
TGTGCCAGCAGCATCGGGACAGACGGGGGCGAGCAGTACTTC
>TRBV5-1|TRBJ2-5|-|-
CASSLVPSQETQYF
TGCGCCAGCAGCTTGGTGCCCAGCCAAGAGACCCAGTACTTC
>TRBV7-2|TRBJ2-2|TRBD1|-
CASSSQGYGGELFF
TGTGCCAGCAGCTCACAGGGGTATGGCGGGGAGCTGTTTTTT
>TRBV7-2|TRBJ1-5|TRBD1|few
CASTPGGDSNQPQHF
TGTGCCAGCACCCCAGGGGGAGATAGCAATCAGCCCCAGCATTTT
>TRBV7-9|TRBJ2-3|-|many
CASSLGGGAGDTQYF
TGTGCCAGCAGCTTAGGAGGGGGGGCCGGAGATACGCAGTATTTT
>TRBV14|TRBJ2-1|-|few
CASSQAGHRFNEQFF
TGTGCCAGCAGCCAAGCGGGACACCGATTCAATGAGCAGTTCTTC
>TRBV5-1|TRBJ1-1|-|-
CASSLEGLRNTEAFF
TGCGCCAGCAGCTTGGAAGGACTCCGGAACACTGAAGCTTTCTTT
>TRBV28|TRBJ1-2|TRBD1|-
CASSTGTGFYGYTF
TGTGCCAGCAGTACCGGGACAGGTTTCTATGGCTACACCTTC
>TRBV18|TRBJ2-3|-|-
CASSPPPGYETDTQYF
TGTGCCAGCTCACCACCGCCAGGGTATGAAACAGATACGCAGTATTTT
>TRBV18|TRBJ2-3|-|many
CASSPEQLGTQYF
TGTGCCAGCTCACCAGAGCAACTAGGGACGCAGTATTTT
>TRBV9|TRBJ1-2|TRBD1|few
CASSLPDRGYGYTF
TGTGCCAGCAGCCTCCCCGACAGGGGTTATGGCTACACCTTC